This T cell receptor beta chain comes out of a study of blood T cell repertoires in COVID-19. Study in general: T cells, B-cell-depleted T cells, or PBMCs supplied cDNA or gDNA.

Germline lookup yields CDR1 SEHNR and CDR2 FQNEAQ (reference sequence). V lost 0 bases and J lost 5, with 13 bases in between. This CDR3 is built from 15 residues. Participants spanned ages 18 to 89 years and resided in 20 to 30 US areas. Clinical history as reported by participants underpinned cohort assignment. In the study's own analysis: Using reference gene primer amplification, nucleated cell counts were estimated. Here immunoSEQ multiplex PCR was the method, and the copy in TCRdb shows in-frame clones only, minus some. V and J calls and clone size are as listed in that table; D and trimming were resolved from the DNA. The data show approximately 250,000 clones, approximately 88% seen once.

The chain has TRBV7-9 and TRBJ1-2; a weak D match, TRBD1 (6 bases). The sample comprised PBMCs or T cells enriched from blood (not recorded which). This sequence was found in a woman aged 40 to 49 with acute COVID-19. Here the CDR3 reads CASSLAVTGLYGYTF. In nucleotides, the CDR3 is TGTGCCAGCAGCTTAGCGGTGACAGGCTTATATGGCTACACCTTC.